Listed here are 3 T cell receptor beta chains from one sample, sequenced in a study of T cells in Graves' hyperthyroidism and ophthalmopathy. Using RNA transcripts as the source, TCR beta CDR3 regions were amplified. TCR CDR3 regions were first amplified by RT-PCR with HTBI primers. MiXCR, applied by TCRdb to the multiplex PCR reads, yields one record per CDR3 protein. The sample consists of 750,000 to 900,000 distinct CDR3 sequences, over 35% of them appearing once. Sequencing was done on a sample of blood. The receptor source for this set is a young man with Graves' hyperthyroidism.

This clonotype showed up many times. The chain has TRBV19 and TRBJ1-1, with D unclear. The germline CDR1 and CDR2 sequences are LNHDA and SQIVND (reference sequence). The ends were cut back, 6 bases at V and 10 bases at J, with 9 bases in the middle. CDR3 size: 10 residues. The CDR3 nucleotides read TGTGCCAGTAGGGGAGAGGTAGCTTTCTTT. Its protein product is CASRGEVAFF.

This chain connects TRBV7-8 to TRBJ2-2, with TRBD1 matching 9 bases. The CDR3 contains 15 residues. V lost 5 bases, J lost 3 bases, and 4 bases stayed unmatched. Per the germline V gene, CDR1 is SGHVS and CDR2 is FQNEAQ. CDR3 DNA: TGTGCCAGCAGCCAGGGACAGGGTTACACCGGGGAGCTGTTTTTT. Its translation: CASSQGQGYTGELFF. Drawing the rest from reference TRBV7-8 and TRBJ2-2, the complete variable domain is GAGVSQSPRYKVAKRGQDVALRCDPISGHVSLFWYQQALGQGPEFLTYFQNEAQLDKSGLPSDRFFAERPEGSVSTLKIQRTQQEDSAVYLCASSQGQGYTGELFFGEGSRLTVL.

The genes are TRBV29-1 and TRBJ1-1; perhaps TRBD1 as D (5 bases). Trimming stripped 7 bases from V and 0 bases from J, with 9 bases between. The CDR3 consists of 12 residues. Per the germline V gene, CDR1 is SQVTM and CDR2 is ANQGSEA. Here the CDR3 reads CSGTQLNTEAFF. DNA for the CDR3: TGCAGCGGGACACAATTGAACACTGAAGCTTTCTTT.